Listed below are T cell receptor beta chains from one sample, sequenced in a study of T-cell memory formation after mild COVID-19. TCRdb re-called the 5' RACE reads with MiXCR, one entry per CDR3 protein. The data hold roughly 200,000 distinct CDR3 sequences, with more than 8% observed a single time. The sample comprised PBMCs or a T cell subset sorted from them (not recorded which). Receptor source: a man aged 18-30 years who had mild COVID-19 (a few samples of this study predate the infection). Cell type and time point are not known. Each CDR3 is given with its conserved first and last residue. D genes are given only for firm matches. Size is stated for part of the rows, as once, few or many counts, or as a class when the clone is expanded.

>12|TRBV12-3/TRBV12-4|TRBJ1-1|few|.
TGTGCCAGCAGTTTAAAAGATCTCCAAGCTTTCTTT
CASSLKDLQAFF
>16|TRBV6-6|TRBJ2-1|.|.
TGTGCCAGCAGCCGCAAAATGGGAGTAGGCTACAATGAGCAGTTCTTC
CASSRKMGVGYNEQFF
>15|TRBV4-1|TRBJ2-7|many|TRBD2
TGCGCCAGCAGTGGTCTACTAGCGGGGCGGTACGAGCAGTACTTC
CASSGLLAGRYEQYF
>13|TRBV2|TRBJ2-5|.|.
TGTGCCAGCAGTGTTCGAGAGGCGGAGACCCAGTACTTC
CASSVREAETQYF
>13|TRBV24-1|TRBJ1-1|.|TRBD1
TGTGCCACCAGAGGACAGGAGAACACTGAAGCTTTCTTT
CATRGQENTEAFF
>14|TRBV12-3/TRBV12-4|TRBJ1-2|few|.
TGTGCCAGCAGCCTAGGCGCGGGTCCCTATGGCTACACCTTC
CASSLGAGPYGYTF
>12|TRBV15|TRBJ2-7|few|.
TGTGCCACCAGCAGAGACGGGAGCGAGCAGTACTTC
CATSRDGSEQYF
>15|TRBV7-8|TRBJ2-1|many|.
TGTGCCAGCAGCCCCTCTTTGGGCCGAAACAATGAGCAGTTCTTC
CASSPSLGRNNEQFF
>12|TRBV2|TRBJ2-5|.|.
TGTGCCAGCAGTACAGGGCCGGAGACCCAGTACTTC
CASSTGPETQYF
>15|TRBV20-1|TRBJ1-4|.|.
TGCAGTGCTCCTTCCCTTTTGGAGGGTACGGAAAAACTGTTTTTT
CSAPSLLEGTEKLFF
>16|TRBV7-2|TRBJ2-7|.|TRBD2
TGTGCCAGCAGCTTAGATAGCGGGGGGGCCGGGTACGAGCAGTACTTC
CASSLDSGGAGYEQYF
>13|TRBV28|TRBJ1-5|.|.
TGTGCCAGCAGTTTCTGGAGCAATCAGCCCCAGCATTTT
CASSFWSNQPQHF
>12|TRBV19|TRBJ1-5|few|.
TGTGCCAGTAGTCCGGGCGCAACGCCCCAGCATTTT
CASSPGATPQHF
>13|TRBV24-1|TRBJ2-5|.|TRBD1
TGTGCCACCAGTGACAGGGGGCAAGAGACCCAGTACTTC
CATSDRGQETQYF
>16|TRBV5-1|TRBJ1-2|few|.
TGCGCCAGCAGCTTGGCTGGTAGCCCGAGTTCATATGGCTACACCTTC
CASSLAGSPSSYGYTF
>14|TRBV20-1|TRBJ2-3|.|TRBD2
TGCAGTGCGAGACTAGCGGGGGGCACAGATACGCAGTATTTT
CSARLAGGTDTQYF
>14|TRBV6-1|TRBJ2-7|.|TRBD2
TGTGCCAGCAGTGCGTGGACTAGCTCCTACGAGCAGTACTTC
CASSAWTSSYEQYF
>15|TRBV7-3|TRBJ2-1|few|.
TGTGCCAGCAGCGCGGCTGGCGGGGCTAACAATGAGCAGTTCTTC
CASSAAGGANNEQFF
>14|TRBV18|TRBJ2-5|few|.
TGTGCCAGCTCACCATTCGGCAGGGAGGAGACCCAGTACTTC
CASSPFGREETQYF
>12|TRBV2|TRBJ2-2|few|TRBD2
TGTGCCTCCGACGGGGGGACCGGGGAGCTGTTTTTT
CASDGGTGELFF
>13|TRBV6-2/TRBV6-3|TRBJ2-7|few|.
TGTGCCAGCAGGAGACCCTACCCCGACGAGCAGTACTTC
CASRRPYPDEQYF
>19|TRBV6-5|TRBJ1-2|few|TRBD1
TGTGCCAGCAGATCCGGGACAGGGAGAAGGGAAACCTTTGGGGGAGGCTACACCTTC
CASRSGTGRRETFGGGYTF
>11|TRBV6-5|TRBJ2-7|many|.
TGTGCCAGCAGAAACTCCTACGAGCAGTACTTC
CASRNSYEQYF
>12|TRBV7-2|TRBJ2-3|.|.
TGTGCCAGCGGCAGGTTCACAGATACGCAGTATTTT
CASGRFTDTQYF
>16|TRBV7-2|TRBJ1-5|few|.
TGTGCCAGCAGCTTTTCGGGGTCCGGGAGCAATCAGCCCCAGCATTTT
CASSFSGSGSNQPQHF
>15|TRBV4-3|TRBJ2-7|few|.
TGCGCCAGCAGCCAAGCCTTACAGGGTCCCTACGAGCAGTACTTC
CASSQALQGPYEQYF